This TCR beta chain was documented in a study of blood T cell repertoires in COVID-19. Study details: COVID-19 samples collected from the United States, Italy and Spain covered acute and convalescent phases. Nucleic acid was either cDNA or gDNA, and it came from T cells, B-cell-depleted T cells, or PBMCs.

Original analysis: Estimated nucleated cell counts came from reference gene primer amplification. Repertoires were generated with immunoSEQ multiplex PCR, while TCRdb's copy carries only in-frame clones and drops some. V and J calls and clone size are copied from that table; D and trimming were computed from the DNA. The profile shows roughly 250,000 clones, less than 90% of them singletons. Sequencing was performed on peripheral blood. This clonotype originated in a man in his 60s who had recovered from COVID-19.

CDR3 loop: CASSATGGLSYEQYF. In DNA, the CDR3 is TGTGCCAGTAGTGCCACAGGGGGCCTCTCCTACGAGCAGTACTTC. The rearrangement uses TRBV19 and TRBJ2-7; 9 bases agree with TRBD1. The CDR3 has 15 residues. Germline assignment: CDR1 LNHDA and CDR2 SQIVND (reference sequence). The J segment lost 0 bases and the V segment lost 5 bases, leaving 5 bases of the junction unmatched.